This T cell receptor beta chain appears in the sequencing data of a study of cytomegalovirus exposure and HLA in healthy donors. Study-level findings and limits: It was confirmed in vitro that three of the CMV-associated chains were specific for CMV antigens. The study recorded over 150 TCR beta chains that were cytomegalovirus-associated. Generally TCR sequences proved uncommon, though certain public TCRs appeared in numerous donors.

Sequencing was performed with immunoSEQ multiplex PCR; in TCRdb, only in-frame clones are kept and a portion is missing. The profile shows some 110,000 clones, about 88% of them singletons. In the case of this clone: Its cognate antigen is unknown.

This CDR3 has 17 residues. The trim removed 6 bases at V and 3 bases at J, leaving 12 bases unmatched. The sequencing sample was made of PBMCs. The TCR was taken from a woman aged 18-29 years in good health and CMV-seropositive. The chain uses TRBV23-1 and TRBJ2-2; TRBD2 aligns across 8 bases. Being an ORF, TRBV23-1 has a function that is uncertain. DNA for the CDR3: TGCGCCAGCAGCCAAGGGCCCCGGGGGGGGCACACCGGGGAGCTGTTTTTT. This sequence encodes CASSQGPRGGHTGELFF.